Listed here are 3 T cell receptor beta chains from one sample, sequenced in a study of T cells in Graves' hyperthyroidism and ophthalmopathy. RNA transcripts served as the template for amplifying TCR beta CDR3 regions. The HTBI primer set served for first-round RT-PCR of the TCR CDR3. TCRdb reprocessed the multiplex PCR reads with MiXCR, giving one entry per CDR3 protein. Among around 300,000 distinct CDR3 sequences listed, approximately 20% were seen once. Sequencing used blood. These receptors were obtained from a man in his thirties or forties with Graves' ophthalmopathy.

The genes are TRBV7-9 and TRBJ2-1, with 7 nucleotides matching TRBD2. The tail of the sequence fits TRBJ2-7 better, so the J call may be wrong. This CDR3 spans 15 amino acids. Germline CDR1 is SEHNR and CDR2 is FQNEAQ (reference sequence). CDR3 protein: CAGGGGVASYNEQYF. The CDR3 nucleotides are TGTGCCGGGGGGGGGGGGGTCGCATCCTACAATGAGCAGTACTTC.

Ten or more counts support this clonotype. CDR3 residues: CSALRTGGDDNEQFF. The CDR3 DNA reads TGCAGTGCTTTGCGAACAGGGGGCGATGACAATGAGCAGTTCTTC. V is TRBV20-1 and J is TRBJ2-1, with TRBD1 matching over 9 bases. CDR1 is DFQATT, CDR2 SNEGSKA, per germline (reference sequence). V was pared by 5 bases and J by 5 bases, with 10 bases of the junction left unmatched. This CDR3 contains 15 residues.

This clonotype turned up a few times. The J gene is TRBJ1-5, the V gene TRBV7-2; D uncertain. The germline gives CDR1 SGHTA, CDR2 FQGNSA. The germline V and J ends were trimmed by 5 bases and 3 bases, with 17 bases remaining between them. This CDR3 region has 16 residues. The CDR3 DNA is TGTGCCAGCAGCCCCCACGCAGGCAGTAACAATCAGCCCCAGCATTTT. As protein: CASSPHAGSNNQPQHF.